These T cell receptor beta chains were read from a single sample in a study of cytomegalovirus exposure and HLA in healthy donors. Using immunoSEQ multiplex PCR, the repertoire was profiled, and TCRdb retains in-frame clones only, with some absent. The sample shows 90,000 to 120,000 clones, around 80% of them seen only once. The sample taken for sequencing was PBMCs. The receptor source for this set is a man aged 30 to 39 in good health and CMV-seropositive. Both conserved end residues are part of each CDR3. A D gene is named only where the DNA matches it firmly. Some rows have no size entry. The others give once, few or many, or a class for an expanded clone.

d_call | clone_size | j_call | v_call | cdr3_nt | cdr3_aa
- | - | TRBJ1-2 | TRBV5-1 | TGCGCCAGCAGCTTGGCCCGTTCTGGCTACACCTTC | CASSLARSGYTF
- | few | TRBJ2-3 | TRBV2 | TGTGCCAGCATTAGAGACAGTGAAGATACGCAGTATTTT | CASIRDSEDTQYF
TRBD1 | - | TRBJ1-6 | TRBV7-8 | TGTGCCAGCAGCTTCTCCGGACAGGGGAACTCACCCCTCCACTTT | CASSFSGQGNSPLHF
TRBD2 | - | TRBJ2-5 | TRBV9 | TGTGCCAGCAGCGTAGTGGGACTAGCGGGGGGGCAGGAGACCCAGTACTTC | CASSVVGLAGGQETQYF
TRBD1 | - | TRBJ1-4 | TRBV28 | TGTGCCAGCAGTTTGGCGTCACAGGGGGATAATGAAAAACTGTTTTTT | CASSLASQGDNEKLFF
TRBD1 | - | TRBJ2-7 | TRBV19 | TGTGCCAGTAGTCCCGGCGACAGGGTGGCGCAGTACTTC | CASSPGDRVAQYF
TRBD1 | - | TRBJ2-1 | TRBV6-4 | TGTGCCAGCCGGGACAGGGAAGGGGGGAATGAGCAGTTCTTC | CASRDREGGNEQFF
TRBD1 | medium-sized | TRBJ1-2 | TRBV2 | TGTGCCAGCAGGGGGGACAGTCGGGACGGCTACACCTTC | CASRGDSRDGYTF
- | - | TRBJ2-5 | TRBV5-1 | TGCGCCAGCAGCTTGGACCTAGTGGAAGAGACCCAGTACTTC | CASSLDLVEETQYF
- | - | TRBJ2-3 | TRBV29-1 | TGCAGCGTTAGACCGGGACTTCACACAGATACGCAGTATTTT | CSVRPGLHTDTQYF
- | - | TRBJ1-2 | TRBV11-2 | TGTGCCAGCAGCTCGGACAGCTCACCCAACTATGGCTACACCTTC | CASSSDSSPNYGYTF
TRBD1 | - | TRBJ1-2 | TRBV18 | TGTGCCAGCTCACCTACAGGGGACTATGGCTACACCTTC | CASSPTGDYGYTF
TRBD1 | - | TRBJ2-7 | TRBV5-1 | TGCGCCAGCAGCTTGTTGGGTCCGGGACAGGGGGCGCCCATATACTTC | CASSLLGPGQGAPIYF